This entry describes one T cell receptor beta chain. Between the trimmed V and J ends, which lost 1 base and 6 bases, there was a span of 12 bases. This CDR3 is 14 amino acids long. Germline-derived CDR1 and CDR2 are LNHDA and SQIVND (reference sequence). CD45RO-negative cells were positively selected for CCR7, leaving out terminally differentiated effector memory CD45RA+ cells. This entry comes from a study of shared clonotypes between healthy human individuals. Clones were sequenced by immunoSEQ multiplex PCR, and TCRdb holds only the in-frame ones, with some missing. The sample has some 2.1 million clones, over 85% seen once.

This rearrangement joins TRBV19 to TRBJ1-1, with D possibly matching TRBD1 (6 bases). Input material: naive CD8+ T cells sorted from blood. The TCR sequence derives from a young man in good health. CDR3 in DNA: TGTGCCAGTAGTATAGGAGCAGGGGAGGCTGAAGCTTTCTTT. It is translated as CASSIGAGEAEAFF.